This TCR beta chain was profiled in a study of Tregs in tolerant kidney transplant recipients (dated by TCRdb to the late 2010s). For the study in its entirety: Before combined kidney and bone marrow transplantation, this study identified donor-specific regulatory T cells using TCRbeta sequencing and then followed those same cells after transplant.

Related donors were used in the transplants with nonmyeloablative bone marrow transplantation, and mixed chimerism was transient in the human trials. Unstimulated Tregs (CD4+CD25+CD127-), CD4+ non-Tregs (CD4+CD25-), CD4 and CD8 cells were FACS-sorted from thawed PBMCs. The patients were 4 recipients of combined kidney and bone marrow transplants from the ITN036ST trial, and samples were available only for these trial subjects. Healthy control blood was processed by Ficoll density gradient to PBMCs and cryopreserved; patient PBMCs were collected before and after transplant. As concerns this clone: Its antigen specificity is not known.

Results and caveats for the whole study, not just this receptor: Donor-specific Treg expansion was found to exceed global Treg expansion in tolerant patients, suggesting antigen-driven rather than nonspecific expansion. Because the study included only a small number of patients, the results must be confirmed in larger populations and under other immunosuppression protocols. Although technical replication error seemed to be minimal, the question of biological reproducibility was not addressed directly. Expanding Tregs with activated donor B cells appeared to identify the most biologically relevant and donor-specific TCRbeta repertoire. Because the PCR primers were changed over time for some patients, nucleotide-level comparison could not be performed across the samples from those patients.

For TCRbeta CDR3 sequencing, genomic DNA from the sorted cells was extracted using the QIAGEN DNeasy Blood and Tissue Kit. Through immunoSEQ, high-throughput TCRbeta CDR3 sequencing was done commercially, including PCR amplification with internal controls and bias correction. The published analysis was carried out like this. Unique productive TCRbeta sequences were defined by CDR3 nucleotide sequence when primers matched and otherwise by CDR3 amino acid sequence together with Vbeta and Jbeta genes. As a correction for sorting error, sequences shared between sorted populations at a frequency ratio of 2:1 or less were discarded, and the remaining shared sequences were assigned to the higher population. A sequence counted as donor-reactive if, in CFSE-low cells, the sequence had a frequency of at least 0.01% and was expanded at least 5-fold compared with unstimulated cells. Jensen-Shannon divergence calculated on the top 100 TCRbeta sequences ranked by frequency was used to measure repertoire divergence. When a sample had multiple sequencing runs, each run was corrected for sorting error separately and the runs were then pooled. TCRdb provides this immuneACCESS table in a form limited to in-frame rearrangements. Some clones are lacking; in checked studies, under half of them reflect an unresolved V gene, and why the rest are absent is not known. That table furnishes V, J and clone size, whereas the DNA furnished D and trimming. The record for this sample contains 9,000 to 13,000 clones. Roughly 26% of the sample is held by the ten biggest clonotypes.

The sample in question was CD8+ T cells from blood (PBMCs), obtained 24 months after the transplant. The sequence came from a human patient who received a combined kidney and bone marrow transplant. Some T cells may have been brought in with the graft after a transplant.

The CDR3 sequence is CASSQGTGVSTGELFF. The sequenced CDR3 bases are TGCGCCAGCAGCCAAGGGACGGGGGTGAGCACCGGGGAG. The rearranged chain carries TRBV4-1 and TRBJ2-2; the D segment could be TRBD2, given 6 matching bases. The read is 3 residues too short to cover the CDR3 end, so that end is filled in from the germline J gene. CDR1 MGHRA and CDR2 YSYEKL are derived from the germline V gene. Including cysteine and phenylalanine, the CDR3 has 16 amino acids. Shown are 39 bases from within the CDR3, in frame from base 1. V loses 1 base, J loses 4 bases, and the germline ends lie 13 bases apart.